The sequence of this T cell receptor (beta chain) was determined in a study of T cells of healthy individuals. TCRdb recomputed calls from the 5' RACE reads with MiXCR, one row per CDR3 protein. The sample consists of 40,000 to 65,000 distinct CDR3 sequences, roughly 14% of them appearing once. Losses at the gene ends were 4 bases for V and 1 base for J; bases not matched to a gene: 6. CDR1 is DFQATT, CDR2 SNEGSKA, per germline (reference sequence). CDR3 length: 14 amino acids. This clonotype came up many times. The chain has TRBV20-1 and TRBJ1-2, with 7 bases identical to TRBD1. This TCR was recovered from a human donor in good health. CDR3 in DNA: TGCAGTGCTACTACAGGGGACTTTAACTATGGCTACACCTTC. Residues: CSATTGDFNYGYTF.